The source of this TCR beta chain is a study of shared clonotypes between healthy human individuals. The protocol was immunoSEQ multiplex PCR, while the TCRdb copy is restricted to in-frame clones and leaves out a portion. The sample contains over 1.4 million clones, 95% to 97% of which appear only once. Details on this clone: What it binds is unknown.

The germline CDR1 and CDR2 sequences are WNHNN and SYGVQD (reference sequence). This CDR3 spans 14 amino acids. The V end was cut by 8 bases, the J end by 0 bases, with 10 bases between. Study conclusions and caveats: Even with large depth, rarefaction showed that sorted-subset sequencing was incomplete.

Sequencing was done on a sample of naive CD4+ T cells sorted from blood. The subset is: CD45RA+ positively selected. The source is a man aged 25-40 years in good health. This chain connects TRBV10-1 to TRBJ2-2; TRBD1 or TRBD2 may be the D gene (5 bases each). In DNA, the CDR3 is TGCGCCAGCTCCGGGACGGCGAACACCGGGGAGCTGTTTTTT. As protein: CASSGTANTGELFF.